These 15 T cell receptor beta chains were all obtained from the same sample, sequenced in a study of cytomegalovirus exposure and HLA in healthy donors. TCRdb's table, derived via immunoSEQ multiplex PCR, lists solely in-frame clones and lacks some. The table shows 95,000 to 120,000 clones, with under 85% occurring only once. Material for sequencing was PBMCs. The receptors derive from a woman between 18 and 29 years old in good health and CMV-seronegative.

CDR3 in amino acids: CASNGGQGAENEQYF. Here the CDR3 DNA reads TGTGCCAGTAATGGAGGACAGGGGGCGGAAAACGAGCAGTACTTC. The chain has TRBV19 and TRBJ2-7, with 11 bases that match TRBD1. The CDR3 sequence is 15 residues long. Germline CDR1 LNHDA, CDR2 SQIVND (reference sequence). The trim removed 7 bases at V and 5 bases at J, leaving 10 bases unmatched.

This chain joins TRBV5-1 and TRBJ1-4; 8 nucleotides agree with TRBD1. Unmatched junction bases numbered 10, after V lost 0 bases and J lost 3 bases. The germline CDR1 and CDR2 sequences are SGHRS and YFSETQ. CDR3 length: 18 residues. The CDR3 DNA sequence: TGCGCCAGCAGCTTGGCCCCAGGACAGGGTTCGGCTAATGAAAAACTGTTTTTT. Its translation is CASSLAPGQGSANEKLFF.

J is TRBJ2-7 and V is TRBV15; possibly TRBD1 for D (5 bases). Germline V gene sequence: CDR1 LNHNV, CDR2 YYDKDF (reference sequence). This CDR3 spans 15 amino acids. V shed 1 base and J shed 4 bases, with 14 bases lying between them. CDR3 residues: CATSRGNEKGYEQYF. The CDR3 bases are TGTGCCACCAGCAGAGGAAACGAGAAGGGGTACGAGCAGTACTTC.

The chain is built from TRBV14 and TRBJ2-7; 11 nucleotides match TRBD2. The V segment lost 2 bases and the J segment 6 bases; nucleotides outside the gene matches: 3. The CDR3 totals 14 residues. CDR1 and CDR2 (germline): SGHDN, FVKESK. The CDR3 DNA follows: TGTGCCAGCAGCCAACTTCTAGCGGGGGGCGAGCAGTACTTC. Protein sequence: CASSQLLAGGEQYF.

J is TRBJ2-7 and V is TRBV6-5, with a possible D match to TRBD1 (6 bases). V lost 6 bases and J 4 bases, leaving 10 bases between the germline ends. Germline V lookup: CDR1 MNHEY, CDR2 SVGAGI. The CDR3 runs 12 residues. CDR3 residues: CASSYTGYEQYF. CDR3 DNA: TGTGCCAGCAGCTATACAGGGTACGAGCAGTACTTC.

The CDR3 here is CAWIPGTGDSEQYF. In DNA form, the CDR3 reads TGTGCCTGGATCCCCGGGACAGGGGATAGCGAGCAGTACTTC. The chain carries TRBV30 and TRBJ2-7; 10 nucleotides align to TRBD1. From germline, CDR1 is GTSNPN and CDR2 SVGIG (reference sequence). The CDR3 has 14 amino acids. The V segment lost 4 bases and the J segment 6 bases; nucleotides outside the gene matches: 9.

This clone showed up just a few times. The J gene is TRBJ2-7, the V gene TRBV18, with 12 bases aligning to TRBD1. V dropped 4 bases and J dropped 5; count of bases not matched to a gene: 6. This CDR3 has 15 residues. Germline V gene lookup returns CDR1 KGHSH and CDR2 LQKENI. CDR3 in DNA: TGTGCCAGCTCACACCGGGGACAGGGGGCTCACGAGCAGTACTTC. Its protein product is CASSHRGQGAHEQYF.

The chain joins TRBV19 to TRBJ2-7; 7 bases map to TRBD1. CDR1 and CDR2 (germline): LNHDA, SQIVND (reference sequence). CDR3 size: 14 residues. J lost 5 bases, V lost 2 bases, and 6 bases had no gene match. CDR3 DNA: TGTGCCAGTAGTATACAACAGGGGTCCAACGAGCAGTACTTC. It yields the protein CASSIQQGSNEQYF.

The rearrangement joins TRBV19 to TRBJ1-3; possibly TRBD1 for D (5 bases). This CDR3 has 15 amino acids. Looked up from germline, CDR1 is LNHDA and CDR2 is SQIVND (reference sequence). V was pared by 6 bases and J by 0 bases, with 12 bases between. The CDR3 DNA is TGTGCCAGTAGCTCGACAGCGAGCTCTGGAAACACCATATATTTT. It is translated as CASSSTASSGNTIYF.

The chain joins TRBV5-8 to TRBJ1-5, with D unclear. CDR3 length equals 12 residues. Germline V gives CDR1 SGHTS, CDR2 YDEGEE. V shed 7 bases and J shed 6 bases, with 11 bases lying between them. CDR3 protein: CASSLNFQPQHF. For the CDR3, the DNA is TGTGCCAGCTCCCTAAACTTTCAGCCCCAGCATTTT.

This clone was observed a single time. This sequence joins TRBV19 and TRBJ2-3; 9 bases agree with TRBD2. The CDR3 runs 13 residues. Trimming removed 5 bases from V and 8 bases from J; junction bases left unmatched: 5. Germline V gene sequence: CDR1 LNHDA, CDR2 SQIVND (reference sequence). Here the CDR3 reads CASSGGGAATQYF. The CDR3 DNA is TGTGCCAGTAGTGGCGGGGGGGCTGCTACGCAGTATTTT.

The rearrangement joins TRBV5-6 to TRBJ1-2; 8 bases are shared with TRBD1. CDR1 is SGHDT and CDR2 is YYEEEE in the germline V gene. The CDR3 runs to 16 residues. Trimming at V came to 4 bases and at J to 5 bases, leaving 13 bases not matched to a gene. DNA of the CDR3: TGTGCCAGCAGCCCCCGAGGACAGGGAGGCTCTTATGGCTACACCTTC. Protein sequence: CASSPRGQGGSYGYTF.

This chain connects TRBV27 to TRBJ1-6, with a tentative D call TRBD1 (5 bases). The CDR3 is made up of 13 amino acids. With 4 bases removed from V and 9 bases from J, the gap between germline ends came to 10 bases. CDR1 MNHEY and CDR2 SMNVEV come from the germline V gene (reference sequence). The CDR3 loop is CASSSQGSSPLHF. The CDR3, as DNA: TGTGCCAGCAGTTCGCAGGGCTCTTCACCCCTCCACTTT.

The chain carries TRBV2 and TRBJ1-4; unclear D gene. The CDR3 has 12 amino acids. The germline V and J ends were trimmed by 4 bases and 8 bases, with 8 bases remaining between them. CDR1 and CDR2 (germline): SNHLY, FYNNEI. The CDR3 reads CASSVVWEKLFF. CDR3 DNA: TGTGCCAGCAGTGTAGTATGGGAAAAACTGTTTTTT.

The chain carries TRBV18 and TRBJ1-2; 7 nucleotides match TRBD1. The germline V gene has CDR1 KGHSH and CDR2 LQKENI. The CDR3 totals 14 residues. With 3 bases clipped from V and 6 bases from J, the junction kept 7 bases outside the gene matches. The CDR3 bases are TGTGCCAGCTCACCGAGGGGGCTCGGGGATGGCTACACCTTC. Protein: CASSPRGLGDGYTF. Combining the CDR3 with reference TRBV18 and TRBJ1-2 gives the whole variable domain NAGVMQNPRHLVRRRGQEARLRCSPMKGHSHVYWYRQLPEEGLKFMVYLQKENIIDESGMPKERFSAEFPKEGPSILRIQQVVRGDSAAYFCASSPRGLGDGYTFGSGTRLTVV.